The 28 T cell receptor beta chains listed next were all sequenced from one sample in a study of T-cell memory formation after mild COVID-19. From the 5' RACE reads, TCRdb called clonotypes with MiXCR, one entry per CDR3 protein. The sample lists roughly 220,000 distinct CDR3 sequences, roughly 10% occurring once. Input material: PBMCs or a T cell subset sorted from them (not recorded which). Receptor source: a man younger than 35 who had mild COVID-19 (a few samples of this study predate the infection). Cell type and time point are not known.

CDR3 amino acids: CASSSALYAGEVETQYF. CDR3 DNA: TGTGCCAGCAGCTCAGCCCTCTACGCGGGGGAAGTGGAGACCCAGTACTTC. This chain connects TRBV9 to TRBJ2-5; TRBD2 agrees at 7 bases. The V gene's germline CDR1 is SGDLS and CDR2 YYNGEE. Losses at the gene ends were 4 bases for V and 5 bases for J; bases not matched to a gene: 17. This CDR3 has 17 residues.

This clonotype was observed a handful of times. The chain combines TRBV20-1 with TRBJ2-2; D may be TRBD1 or TRBD2 (5 bases each). Trimming shortened V by 3 bases and J by 6 bases, and 11 bases separated the two germline ends. Germline V gene data show CDR1 as DFQATT and CDR2 as SNEGSKA (reference sequence). The CDR3 totals 13 residues. The CDR3 sequence is CSARGDGAGELFF. In DNA form, the CDR3 reads TGCAGTGCTAGGGGGGACGGCGCCGGGGAGCTGTTTTTT.

The chain recombines TRBV6-2 or TRBV6-3 with TRBJ2-3; D gene uncertain. CDR1 and CDR2 (germline): MNHEY, SVGEGT. Trimming shortened V by 7 bases and J by 6 bases, and 11 bases separated the two germline ends. This CDR3 is built from 12 residues. CDR3 sequence (DNA): TGTGCCAGCACCCAATTTGGGGATACGCAGTATTTT. Its protein product is CASTQFGDTQYF.

The chain is built from TRBV5-1 and TRBJ1-1; 10 bases fit TRBD1. Germline V gene data show CDR1 as SGHRS and CDR2 as YFSETQ. This CDR3 is built from 15 residues. V gave up 4 bases and J gave up 0 bases; unmatched junction bases: 3. The CDR3 nucleotides read TGCGCCAGCAGCCCCGGACAGGGGGTGAACACTGAAGCTTTCTTT. This gives the protein CASSPGQGVNTEAFF.

CDR3 residues: CASSEAKSYNEQFF. CDR3 DNA: TGTGCCAGCAGCGAAGCCAAGTCCTACAATGAGCAGTTCTTC. The chain recombines TRBV4-2 with TRBJ2-1, with D unclear. The V end lost 5 bases, the J end lost 1 base, and 9 bases lay between the germline ends. The CDR3 loop spans 14 amino acids. Germline V gene lookup returns CDR1 LGHNA and CDR2 YNFKEQ.

The chain carries TRBV24-1 and TRBJ1-1; no firm D call. The germline CDR1 and CDR2 sequences are KGHDR and SFDVKD. With 7 bases removed from V and 4 bases from J, the gap between germline ends came to 12 bases. The CDR3 is 13 amino acids. The CDR3 reads CATSPGWGTEAFF. The CDR3 nucleotides are TGTGCCACCAGCCCTGGTTGGGGCACTGAAGCTTTCTTT.

V is TRBV5-1 and J is TRBJ2-7; 9 bases agree with TRBD1. Germline V gene data show CDR1 as SGHRS and CDR2 as YFSETQ. The CDR3 consists of 14 residues. The V and J ends lost 3 bases and 2 bases, in that order; junction bases with no gene match: 3. This chain's CDR3 is CASSSRQGAYEQYF. The CDR3 bases are TGCGCCAGCAGCTCCAGACAGGGGGCCTACGAGCAGTACTTC.

Many counts were recorded for this clonotype. The rearrangement joins TRBV5-1 to TRBJ1-2; TRBD1 matches at 8 bases. V shed 2 bases, J shed 8 bases, and the junction held 11 bases outside the gene matches. Germline loops: CDR1 SGHRS, CDR2 YFSETQ. CDR3 size: 15 residues. The CDR3 DNA follows: TGCGCCAGCAGCTTAGTTACCGGGACAGGTCGCGGCTACACCTTC. Its protein product is CASSLVTGTGRGYTF.

This clonotype was seen a few times. This chain joins TRBV6-5 and TRBJ1-2; the D gene is possibly TRBD1 (6 bases). The germline gives CDR1 MNHEY, CDR2 SVGAGI. V lost 2 bases and J 8 bases, leaving 15 bases between the germline ends. The CDR3 extends over 14 amino acids. CDR3 residues: CASSYGDTGKGYTF. DNA for the CDR3: TGTGCCAGCAGTTACGGGGACACAGGAAAGGGCTACACCTTC.

CDR3 residues: CASSFFGNNEQFF. The CDR3 region has the DNA TGTGCCAGCAGTTTTTTTGGCAACAATGAGCAGTTCTTC. This chain uses TRBV12-3 or TRBV12-4 with TRBJ2-1; D remains ambiguous. CDR3 length: 13 amino acids. V lost 3 bases to trimming and J lost 5 bases, with 8 bases between them.

This clonotype has ten or more counts. The chain joins TRBV7-2 to TRBJ2-7, with 7 bases fitting TRBD1. The CDR3 runs to 13 residues. V shed 5 bases and J 3 bases; nucleotides not matched to a gene: 4. Germline loops: CDR1 SGHTA, CDR2 FQGNSA. CDR3 amino acids: CASSRQGDYEQYF. CDR3 in DNA: TGTGCCAGCAGCCGACAGGGAGACTACGAGCAGTACTTC.

V is TRBV12-5 and J is TRBJ2-7; D assignment may be TRBD1 or TRBD2 (5 bases each). CDR1 and CDR2 from the germline V gene are LGHNT and FRNRAP. This CDR3 is 16 amino acids long. V lost 0 bases, J lost 2 bases, and 14 bases lay in between. CDR3 sequence reads: CASGLVLGRDPYEQYF. CDR3 DNA sequence: TGTGCTAGTGGTTTGGTACTTGGACGGGACCCCTACGAGCAGTACTTC.

This clonotype was counted between two and nine times. The chain combines TRBV4-3 with TRBJ2-1, with D possibly matching TRBD2 (5 bases). The CDR3 runs to 16 residues. The V end was cut by 0 bases, the J end by 7 bases, with 16 bases between. CDR1 and CDR2 (germline): LGHNA, YSLEER. CDR3 in amino acids: CASSQDLAGPLNEQFF. The CDR3 coding sequence is TGCGCCAGCAGCCAAGATTTGGCGGGCCCCCTTAATGAGCAGTTCTTC.

The chain joins TRBV7-2 to TRBJ2-3; 9 bases map to TRBD2. Germline V gives CDR1 SGHTA, CDR2 FQGNSA. The CDR3 has 16 amino acids. J was trimmed by 1 base and V by 5 bases; bases with no gene match: 7. CDR3 sequence reads: CASSRGGAWGTDTQYF. For the CDR3, the DNA is TGTGCCAGCAGCCGCGGGGGGGCTTGGGGCACAGATACGCAGTATTTT.

This clonotype has more than one count but fewer than ten. V is TRBV4-3 and J is TRBJ2-1; D might be TRBD1 or TRBD2, each matching 5 bases. The CDR3 loop spans 15 amino acids. Germline V gene lookup returns CDR1 LGHNA and CDR2 YSLEER. V shed 0 bases and J shed 4 bases, with 10 bases lying between them. The DNA for the CDR3 is TGCGCCAGCAGCCAAGATTGGGACGGATACAATGAGCAGTTCTTC. Translation: CASSQDWDGYNEQFF.

This clonotype was counted ten times or more. V usage is TRBV7-2 and J usage is TRBJ2-6; D might be TRBD1 (6 bases). The germline V gene encodes CDR1 SGHTA and CDR2 FQGNSA. Trimming stripped 2 bases from V and 0 bases from J, with 8 bases between. This CDR3 region has 16 residues. CDR3 nucleotides: TGTGCCAGCAGCTTACAGGGGCCCTCTGGGGCCAACGTCCTGACTTTC. Encoded protein: CASSLQGPSGANVLTF.

This clonotype has just a few counts. V is TRBV12-3 or TRBV12-4 and J is TRBJ1-6; D is possibly TRBD1 (5 bases). The CDR3 contains 16 residues. Trimming stripped 7 bases from V and 9 bases from J, with 22 bases between. CDR3 in DNA: TGTGCCAGCACAGGCCAGGGCTCCCTGGAAGGTTCACCCCTCCACTTT. It yields the protein CASTGQGSLEGSPLHF.

The chain has TRBV6-2 or TRBV6-3 and TRBJ1-1; the D is unclear. Germline CDR1 reads MNHEY; CDR2 reads SVGEGT. The CDR3 consists of 13 residues. Between the trimmed V and J ends, which lost 6 bases and 5 bases, there was a span of 13 bases. The DNA for the CDR3 is TGTGCCAGCAGCCCAGTGGCGGTAACTGAAGCTTTCTTT. This sequence encodes CASSPVAVTEAFF.

This clonotype was seen a handful of times. The rearrangement links TRBV12-3 or TRBV12-4 to TRBJ1-2; 7 nucleotides agree with TRBD1. With 8 bases clipped from V and 6 bases from J, the junction kept 6 bases outside the gene matches. The CDR3 sequence is 12 residues long. CDR3 loop: CASRRGGDGYTF. The CDR3, as DNA: TGTGCCAGCCGGCGAGGGGGCGATGGCTACACCTTC.

This clonotype was detected ten times or more. This sequence joins TRBV3-1 and TRBJ2-7, with D tentatively TRBD2 (6 bases). The germline V gene encodes CDR1 LGHDT and CDR2 YNNKEL (reference sequence). Trimming cost V 5 bases and J 5 bases, with 16 bases left between them. The CDR3 contains 14 residues. CDR3 DNA: TGTGCCAGCAGCGACAGCGCCGGGGGTCACGAGCAGTACTTC. Its protein product is CASSDSAGGHEQYF.

The rearrangement links TRBV9 to TRBJ1-1; a possible D gene is TRBD1 (5 bases). The CDR3 length is 13 residues. V dropped 3 bases and J dropped 11 bases, with 17 bases sitting between them. Looked up from germline, CDR1 is SGDLS and CDR2 is YYNGEE. This chain's CDR3 is CASSAQGAPPAFF. DNA of the CDR3: TGTGCCAGCAGCGCTCAGGGAGCTCCCCCGGCTTTCTTT.

This clonotype was recorded many times. The V and J genes are TRBV6-5 and TRBJ2-3; D gene uncertain. The CDR3 runs 15 residues. The germline CDR1 and CDR2 sequences are MNHEY and SVGAGI. Trimming shortened V by 2 bases and J by 4 bases, and 13 bases separated the two germline ends. CDR3 DNA sequence: TGTGCCAGCAGTTACGGAGCGAATGGGGCAGATACGCAGTATTTT. Protein: CASSYGANGADTQYF.

The sample holds a few counts of this clonotype. V is TRBV7-2 and J is TRBJ2-3, with 11 bases that match TRBD1. Trimming cost V 7 bases and J 5 bases; bases outside gene matches: 8. Germline V gene sequence: CDR1 SGHTA, CDR2 FQGNSA. This CDR3 is 15 amino acids long. The CDR3 coding sequence is TGTGCCAGCACCTCCCGAGGGACAGGGGGAGATACGCAGTATTTT. It codes for CASTSRGTGGDTQYF.

This clonotype has more than one count but fewer than ten. The chain couples TRBV29-1 to TRBJ1-2; 10 bases match TRBD1. Germline V CDR1 and CDR2: SQVTM, ANQGSEA. V was pared by 4 bases and J by 3 bases, with 5 bases of the junction left unmatched. The CDR3 has 14 residues. This CDR3 reads CSVAGGQGDYGYTF. Here the CDR3 DNA reads TGCAGCGTTGCTGGAGGACAGGGGGACTATGGCTACACCTTC.

This rearrangement joins TRBV18 to TRBJ1-2; 10 bases align to TRBD1. The V gene end was trimmed by 5 bases and the J gene end by 4 bases; junction bases not matched to a gene: 7. The germline gives CDR1 KGHSH, CDR2 LQKENI. The CDR3 covers 15 residues. The CDR3 region has the DNA TGTGCCAGCTCAGCTGGACAGGGGGAGGCCTATGGCTACACCTTC. Translation gives CASSAGQGEAYGYTF.

This chain uses TRBV6-6 with TRBJ2-7, with TRBD1 as a possible D gene (7 bases). Germline-derived CDR1 and CDR2 are MNHNY and SVGAGI (reference sequence). The CDR3 is made up of 14 amino acids. Deletions cut 2 bases from V and 7 bases from J, with 15 bases between. CDR3 coding DNA: TGTGCCAGCAGTTACAGGGGGCGCGCGGGGGAGCAGTACGTC. This sequence encodes CASSYRGRAGEQYV.

V and J are TRBV18 and TRBJ1-1, with 8 bases identical to TRBD1. From germline, CDR1 is KGHSH and CDR2 LQKENI. This CDR3 is 15 amino acids long. With 6 bases clipped from V and 1 base from J, the junction kept 7 bases outside the gene matches. In DNA, the CDR3 is TGTGCCAGCTCGACCGGAGGACAGGGGAACACTGAAGCTTTCTTT. Encoded protein: CASSTGGQGNTEAFF.

This clonotype was recorded a few times. The chain carries TRBV10-3 and TRBJ2-1; D gene unclear. V dropped 5 bases and J dropped 2 bases, with 4 bases sitting between them. The germline CDR1 and CDR2 sequences are ENHRY and SYGVKD. This CDR3 comprises 12 residues. This CDR3 reads CAISSTYNEQFF. The DNA of the CDR3 is TGTGCCATCAGTTCCACCTACAATGAGCAGTTCTTC.